These T cell receptor beta chains were read from a single sample in a study of blood T cell repertoires in COVID-19. The protocol was immunoSEQ multiplex PCR, while the TCRdb copy is restricted to in-frame clones and leaves out a portion. The sample lists some 100,000 clones; roughly nine tenths were seen once. Sequences were obtained from peripheral blood. The source of these receptors is a human donor with active COVID-19. The donor label of this sample is uncertain. The CDR3 runs from the conserved cysteine through the conserved F or W.

v_gene	j_gene	CDR3aa
TRBV19	TRBJ1-4	CASSIEGPPRPTNEKLFF
TRBV19	TRBJ2-5	CASSIGGGQETQYF
TRBV6-5	TRBJ1-2	CASSQTGGEGYTF
TRBV7-8	TRBJ2-1	CASSLGPGTSYNEQFF
TRBV19	TRBJ2-5	CASRTGGGETQYF
TRBV27	TRBJ2-7	CASSLPGQGVHEQYF
TRBV27	TRBJ1-1	CASSFSRGGAGVAEAFF
TRBV6-1	TRBJ2-2	CASSEGTPNTGELFF
TRBV27	TRBJ2-1	CASSYRTSGANEQFF
TRBV15	TRBJ2-7	CATSRASGGTYEQYF
TRBV6-2/TRBV6-3	TRBJ2-1	CASSYKRGPSILNEQFF
TRBV24-1	TRBJ2-5	CATSDVTGSPETQYF
TRBV5-4	TRBJ2-4	CASSLTSGGDLLYF
TRBV16	TRBJ1-2	CASSLSGGGYTF
TRBV6-5	TRBJ1-2	CASSYVAAANYGYTF
TRBV10-3	TRBJ2-2	CAISGQVNTGELFF
TRBV6-2/TRBV6-3	TRBJ1-6	CASSSQGENSPLHF
TRBV18	TRBJ2-1	CASSPRKRGIYNEQFF
TRBV7-8	TRBJ2-3	CASSPGRGGADTQYF
TRBV10-3	TRBJ1-1	CAIQKSGQGSTEAFF
TRBV7-2	TRBJ1-5	CASSVRVGNQPQHF
TRBV5-1	TRBJ1-5	CASSLQGLGNQPQHF
TRBV6-5	TRBJ2-1	CASRRGLAGDNEQFF
TRBV6-6	TRBJ1-6	CASSHRNRGPIGSPLHF
TRBV28	TRBJ1-6	CASRHFTTRDRDSPLHF
TRBV9	TRBJ2-6	CASSEGGTGHSGANVLTF
TRBV5-1	TRBJ1-1	CASSSQGPEAFF